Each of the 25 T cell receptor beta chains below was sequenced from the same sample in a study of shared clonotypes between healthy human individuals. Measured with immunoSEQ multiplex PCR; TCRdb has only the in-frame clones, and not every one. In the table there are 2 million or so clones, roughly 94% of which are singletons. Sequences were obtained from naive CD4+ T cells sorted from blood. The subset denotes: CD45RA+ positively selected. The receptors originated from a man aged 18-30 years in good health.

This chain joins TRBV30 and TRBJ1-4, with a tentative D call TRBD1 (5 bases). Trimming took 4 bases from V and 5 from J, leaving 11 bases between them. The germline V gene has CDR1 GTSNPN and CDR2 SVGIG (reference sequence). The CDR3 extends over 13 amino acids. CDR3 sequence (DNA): TGTGCCTGGATGCCAGGGATGAATGAAAAACTGTTTTTT. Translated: CAWMPGMNEKLFF.

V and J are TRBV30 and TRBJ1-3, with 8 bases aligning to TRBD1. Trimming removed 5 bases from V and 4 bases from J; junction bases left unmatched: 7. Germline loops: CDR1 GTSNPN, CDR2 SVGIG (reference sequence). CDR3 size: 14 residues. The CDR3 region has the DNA TGTGCCTGGCAAGGGGACAGGTTCGGAAACACCATATATTTT. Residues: CAWQGDRFGNTIYF.

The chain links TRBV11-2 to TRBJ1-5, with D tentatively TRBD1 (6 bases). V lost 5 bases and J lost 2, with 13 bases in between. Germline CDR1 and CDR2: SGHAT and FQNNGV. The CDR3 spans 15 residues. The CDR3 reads CASSPQGSRNQPQHF. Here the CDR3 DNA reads TGTGCCAGCAGCCCACAGGGTTCTCGCAATCAGCCCCAGCATTTT.

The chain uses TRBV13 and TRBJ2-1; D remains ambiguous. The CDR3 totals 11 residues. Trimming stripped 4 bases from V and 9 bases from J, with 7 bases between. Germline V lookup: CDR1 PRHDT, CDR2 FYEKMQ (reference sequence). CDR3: CASSYISEQFF. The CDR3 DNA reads TGTGCCAGCAGCTACATTAGTGAGCAGTTCTTC.

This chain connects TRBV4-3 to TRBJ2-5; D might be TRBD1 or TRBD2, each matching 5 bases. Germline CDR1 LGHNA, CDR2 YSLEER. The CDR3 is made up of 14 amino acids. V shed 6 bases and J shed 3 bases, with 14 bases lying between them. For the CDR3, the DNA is TGCGCCAGCAGTCTGGGGGTGGGGGAAGAGACCCAGTACTTC. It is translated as CASSLGVGEETQYF.

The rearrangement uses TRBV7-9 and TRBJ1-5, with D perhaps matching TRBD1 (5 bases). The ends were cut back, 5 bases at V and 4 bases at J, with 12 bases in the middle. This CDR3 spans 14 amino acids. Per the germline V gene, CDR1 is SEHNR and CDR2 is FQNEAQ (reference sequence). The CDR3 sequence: CASSQGGGNQPQHF. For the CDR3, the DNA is TGTGCCAGCAGCCAAGGTGGGGGGAATCAGCCCCAGCATTTT.

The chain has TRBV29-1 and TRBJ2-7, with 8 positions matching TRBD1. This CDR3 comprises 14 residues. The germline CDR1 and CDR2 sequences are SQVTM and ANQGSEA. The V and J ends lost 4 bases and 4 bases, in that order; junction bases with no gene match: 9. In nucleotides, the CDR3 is TGCAGCGTTGCCCGACAGGGGCTAGATTACGAGCAGTACTTC. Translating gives CSVARQGLDYEQYF.

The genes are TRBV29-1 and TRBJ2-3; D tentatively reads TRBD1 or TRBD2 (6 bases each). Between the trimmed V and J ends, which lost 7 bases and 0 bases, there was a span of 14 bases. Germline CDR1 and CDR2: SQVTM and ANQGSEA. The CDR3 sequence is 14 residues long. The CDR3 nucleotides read TGCAGCGGCGGGGCAGGGGCGAGCACAGATACGCAGTATTTT. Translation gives CSGGAGASTDTQYF.

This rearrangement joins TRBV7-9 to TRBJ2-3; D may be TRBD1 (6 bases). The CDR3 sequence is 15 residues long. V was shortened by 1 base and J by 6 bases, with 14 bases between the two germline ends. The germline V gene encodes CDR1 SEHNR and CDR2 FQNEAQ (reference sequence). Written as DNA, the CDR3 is TGTGCCAGCAGCTTAGGAGGACAGCAAGCGGATACGCAGTATTTT. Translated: CASSLGGQQADTQYF.

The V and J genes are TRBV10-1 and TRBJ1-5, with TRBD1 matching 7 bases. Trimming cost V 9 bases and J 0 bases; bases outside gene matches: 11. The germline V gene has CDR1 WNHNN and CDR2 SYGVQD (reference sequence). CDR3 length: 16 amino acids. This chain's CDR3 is CASPRQGKYSNQPQHF. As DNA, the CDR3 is TGCGCCAGTCCCCGACAGGGAAAGTATAGCAATCAGCCCCAGCATTTT.

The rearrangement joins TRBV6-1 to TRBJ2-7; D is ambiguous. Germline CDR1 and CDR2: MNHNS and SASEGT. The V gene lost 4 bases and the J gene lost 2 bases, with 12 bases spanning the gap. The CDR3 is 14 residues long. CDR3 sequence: CASSVGPNAYEQYF. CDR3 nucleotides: TGTGCCAGCAGTGTCGGACCTAACGCCTACGAGCAGTACTTC.

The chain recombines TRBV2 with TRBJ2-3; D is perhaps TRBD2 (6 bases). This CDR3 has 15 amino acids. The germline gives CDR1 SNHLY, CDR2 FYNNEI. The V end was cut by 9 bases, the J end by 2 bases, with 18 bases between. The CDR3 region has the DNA TGTGCCAGTTTGAGGAGGGTACGGGCCACAGATACGCAGTATTTT. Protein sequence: CASLRRVRATDTQYF.

DNA of the CDR3: TGTGCCAGCAGCGTAGGGGACAGGGGAAACTACGAGCAGTACTTC. Protein sequence: CASSVGDRGNYEQYF. The rearrangement links TRBV9 to TRBJ2-7; 10 bases are shared with TRBD1. Losses at the gene ends were 0 bases for V and 3 bases for J; bases not matched to a gene: 3. CDR3 length: 15 amino acids. Germline V gene lookup returns CDR1 SGDLS and CDR2 YYNGEE.

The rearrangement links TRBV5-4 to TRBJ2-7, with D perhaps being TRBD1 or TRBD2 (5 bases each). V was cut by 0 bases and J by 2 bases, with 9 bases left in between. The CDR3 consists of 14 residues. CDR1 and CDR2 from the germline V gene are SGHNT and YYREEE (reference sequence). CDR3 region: CASSLDGTPYEQYF. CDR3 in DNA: TGTGCCAGCAGCTTGGATGGGACCCCCTACGAGCAGTACTTC.

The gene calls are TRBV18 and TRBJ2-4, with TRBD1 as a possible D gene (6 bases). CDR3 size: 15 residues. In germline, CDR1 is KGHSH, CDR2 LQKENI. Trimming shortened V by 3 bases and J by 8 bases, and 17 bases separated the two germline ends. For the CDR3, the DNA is TGTGCCAGCTCACCCCAACAGGGCCTCCTGTACATTCAGTACTTC. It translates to CASSPQQGLLYIQYF. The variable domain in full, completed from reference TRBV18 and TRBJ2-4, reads NAGVMQNPRHLVRRRGQEARLRCSPMKGHSHVYWYRQLPEEGLKFMVYLQKENIIDESGMPKERFSAEFPKEGPSILRIQQVVRGDSAAYFCASSPQQGLLYIQYFGAGTRLSVL.

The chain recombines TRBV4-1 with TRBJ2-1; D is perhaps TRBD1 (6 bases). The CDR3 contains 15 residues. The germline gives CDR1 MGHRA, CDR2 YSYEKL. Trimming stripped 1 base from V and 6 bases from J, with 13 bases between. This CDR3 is CASSQGTATTNEQFF. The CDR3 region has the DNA TGCGCCAGCAGCCAAGGGACAGCGACAACCAATGAGCAGTTCTTC.

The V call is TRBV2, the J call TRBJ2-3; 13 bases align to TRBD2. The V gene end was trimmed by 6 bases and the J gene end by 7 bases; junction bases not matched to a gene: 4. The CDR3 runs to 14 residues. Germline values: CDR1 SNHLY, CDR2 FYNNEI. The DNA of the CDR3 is TGTGCCAGCAGCGGACTAGCGGGAGTAAATACGCAGTATTTT. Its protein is CASSGLAGVNTQYF. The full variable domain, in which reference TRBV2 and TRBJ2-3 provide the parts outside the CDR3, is EPEVTQTPSHQVTQMGQEVILRCVPISNHLYFYWYRQILGQKVEFLVSFYNNEISEKSEIFDDQFSVERPDGSNFTLKIRSTKLEDSAMYFCASSGLAGVNTQYFGPGTRLTVL.

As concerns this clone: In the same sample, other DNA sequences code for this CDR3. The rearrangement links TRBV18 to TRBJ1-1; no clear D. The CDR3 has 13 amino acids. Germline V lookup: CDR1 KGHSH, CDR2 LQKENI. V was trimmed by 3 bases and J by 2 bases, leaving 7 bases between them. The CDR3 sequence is CASSPTLNTEAFF. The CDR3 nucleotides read TGTGCCAGCTCACCGACATTAAACACTGAAGCTTTCTTT.

The CDR3 region is CASSLSGTPSSYNEQFF. The CDR3 DNA sequence: TGCGCCAGCAGCTTGTCCGGGACTCCGAGCTCCTACAATGAGCAGTTCTTC. The rearrangement uses TRBV5-1 and TRBJ2-1; possibly TRBD2 for D (6 bases). Germline lookup yields CDR1 SGHRS and CDR2 YFSETQ. Trimming pared 1 base from V and 0 bases from J, leaving 14 bases between. The CDR3 covers 17 residues.

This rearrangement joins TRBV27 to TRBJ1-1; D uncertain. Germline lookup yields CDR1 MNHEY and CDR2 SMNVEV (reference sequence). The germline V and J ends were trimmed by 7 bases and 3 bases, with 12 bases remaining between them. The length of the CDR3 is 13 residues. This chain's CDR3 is CASKRGGDTEAFF. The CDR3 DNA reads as TGTGCCAGCAAAAGAGGTGGGGACACTGAAGCTTTCTTT.

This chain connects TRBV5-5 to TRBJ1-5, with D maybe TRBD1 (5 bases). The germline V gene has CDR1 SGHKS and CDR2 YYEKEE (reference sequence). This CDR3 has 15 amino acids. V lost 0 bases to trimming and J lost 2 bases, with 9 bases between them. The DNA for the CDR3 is TGTGCCAGCAGCTTGGGCAGGGTCGGCAATCAGCCCCAGCATTTT. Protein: CASSLGRVGNQPQHF. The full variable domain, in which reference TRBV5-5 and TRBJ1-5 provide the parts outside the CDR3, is DAGVTQSPTHLIKTRGQQVTLRCSPISGHKSVSWYQQVLGQGPQFIFQYYEKEERGRGNFPDRFSARQFPNYSSELNVNALLLGDSALYLCASSLGRVGNQPQHFGDGTRLSIL.

DNA for the CDR3: TGTGCCAGCAGCTTGGGGGGTACCTCAAGGGCAGATACGCAGTATTTT. Translating it yields CASSLGGTSRADTQYF. The chain joins TRBV7-3 to TRBJ2-3; maybe TRBD2 (6 bases). The length of the CDR3 is 16 residues. Germline V gene lookup returns CDR1 SGHTA and CDR2 FQGTGA. V lost 3 bases, J lost 4 bases, and 17 bases lay in between.

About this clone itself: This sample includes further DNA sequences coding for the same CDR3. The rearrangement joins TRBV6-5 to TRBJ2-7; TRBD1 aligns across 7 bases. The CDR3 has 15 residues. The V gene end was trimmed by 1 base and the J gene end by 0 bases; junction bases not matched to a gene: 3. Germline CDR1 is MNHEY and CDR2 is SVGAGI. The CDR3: CASSYYRGSSYEQYF. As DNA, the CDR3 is TGTGCCAGCAGTTACTACAGGGGCAGCTCCTACGAGCAGTACTTC.

This CDR3 reads CASSLGPQGSQPQHF. CDR3 sequence (DNA): TGCGCCAGCAGCTTGGGGCCACAGGGGAGTCAGCCCCAGCATTTT. The J gene is TRBJ1-5, the V gene TRBV5-1; 7 nucleotides line up with TRBD1. The CDR3 has 15 amino acids. V lost 0 bases and J lost 6; bases outside the gene matches: 6. Germline V lookup: CDR1 SGHRS, CDR2 YFSETQ. The complete variable domain, with remaining parts taken from reference TRBV5-1 and TRBJ1-5, reads KAGVTQTPRYLIKTRGQQVTLSCSPISGHRSVSWYQQTPGQGLQFLFEYFSETQRNKGNFPGRFSGRQFSNSRSEMNVSTLELGDSALYLCASSLGPQGSQPQHFGDGTRLSIL.

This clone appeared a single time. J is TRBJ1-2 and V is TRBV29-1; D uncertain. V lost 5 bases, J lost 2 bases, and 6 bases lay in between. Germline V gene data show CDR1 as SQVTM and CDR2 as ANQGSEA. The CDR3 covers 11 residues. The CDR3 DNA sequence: TGCAGCGTTTACGGAAACTATGGCTACACCTTC. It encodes CSVYGNYGYTF.